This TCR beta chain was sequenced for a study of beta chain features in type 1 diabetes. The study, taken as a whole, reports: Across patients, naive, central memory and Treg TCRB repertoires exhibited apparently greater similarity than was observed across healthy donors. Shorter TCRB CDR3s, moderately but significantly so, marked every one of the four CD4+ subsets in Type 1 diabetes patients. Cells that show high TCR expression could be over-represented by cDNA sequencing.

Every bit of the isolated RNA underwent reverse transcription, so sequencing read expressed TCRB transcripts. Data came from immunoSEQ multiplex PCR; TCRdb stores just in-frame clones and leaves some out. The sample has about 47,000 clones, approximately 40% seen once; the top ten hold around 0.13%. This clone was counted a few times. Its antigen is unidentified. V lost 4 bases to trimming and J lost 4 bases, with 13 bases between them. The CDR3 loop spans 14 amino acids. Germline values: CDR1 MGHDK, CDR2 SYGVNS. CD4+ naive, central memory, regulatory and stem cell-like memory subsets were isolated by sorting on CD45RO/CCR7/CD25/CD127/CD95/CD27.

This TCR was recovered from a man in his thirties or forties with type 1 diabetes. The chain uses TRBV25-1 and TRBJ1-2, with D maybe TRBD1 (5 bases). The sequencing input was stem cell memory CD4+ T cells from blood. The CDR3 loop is CASSGSQGLYGYTF. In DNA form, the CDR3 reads TGTGCCAGCAGTGGGTCCCAGGGACTCTATGGCTACACCTTC.